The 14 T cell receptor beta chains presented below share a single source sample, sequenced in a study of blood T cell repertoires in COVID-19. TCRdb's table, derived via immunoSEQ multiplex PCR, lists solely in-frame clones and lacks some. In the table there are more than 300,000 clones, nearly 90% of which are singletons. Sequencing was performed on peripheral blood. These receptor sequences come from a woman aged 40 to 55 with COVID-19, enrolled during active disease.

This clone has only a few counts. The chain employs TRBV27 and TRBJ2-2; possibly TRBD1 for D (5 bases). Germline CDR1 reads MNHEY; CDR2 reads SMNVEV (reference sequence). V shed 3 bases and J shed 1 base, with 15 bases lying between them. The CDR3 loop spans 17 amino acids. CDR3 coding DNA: TGTGCCAGCAGTTTGTACCTAGGGGCCCTGAACACCGGGGAGCTGTTTTTT. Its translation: CASSLYLGALNTGELFF.

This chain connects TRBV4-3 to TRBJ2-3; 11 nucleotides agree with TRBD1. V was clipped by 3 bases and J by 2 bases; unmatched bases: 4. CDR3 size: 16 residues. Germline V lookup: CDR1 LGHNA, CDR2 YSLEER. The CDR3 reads CASSQDRGLITDTQYF. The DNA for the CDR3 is TGCGCCAGCAGCCAGGACAGGGGGCTTATCACAGATACGCAGTATTTT.

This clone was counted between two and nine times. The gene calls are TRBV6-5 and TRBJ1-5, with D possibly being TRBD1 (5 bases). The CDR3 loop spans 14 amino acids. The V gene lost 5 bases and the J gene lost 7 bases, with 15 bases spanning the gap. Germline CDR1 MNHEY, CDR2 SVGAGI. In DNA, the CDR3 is TGTGCCAGCAGTCTTTCAGGGCTTAGGCAGCCCCAGCATTTT. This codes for CASSLSGLRQPQHF.

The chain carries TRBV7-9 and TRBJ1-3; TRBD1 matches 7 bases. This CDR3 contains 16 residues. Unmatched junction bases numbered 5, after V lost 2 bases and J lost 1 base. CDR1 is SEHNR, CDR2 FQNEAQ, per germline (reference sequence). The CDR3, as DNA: TGTGCCAGCAGCTTAATAGCAGGGGGATCTGGAAACACCATATATTTT. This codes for CASSLIAGGSGNTIYF.

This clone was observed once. The CDR3 DNA sequence: TGTGCCAGCAGCCAAGATCTTAGACTAGCGCCCTACTACGAGCAGTACTTC. It yields the protein CASSQDLRLAPYYEQYF. The chain carries TRBV3-1 (or the pseudogene TRBV3-2) and TRBJ2-7; TRBD2 matches 8 bases. The V segment lost 0 bases and the J segment 3 bases; nucleotides outside the gene matches: 10. The CDR3 is 17 amino acids. Looked up from germline, CDR1 is LGHDT and CDR2 is YNNKEL (reference sequence).

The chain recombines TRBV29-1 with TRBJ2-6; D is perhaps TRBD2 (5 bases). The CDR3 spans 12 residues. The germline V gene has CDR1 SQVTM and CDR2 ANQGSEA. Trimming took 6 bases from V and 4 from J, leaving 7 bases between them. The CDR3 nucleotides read TGCAGCGTCGCGGGCGGGGCCAACGTCCTGACTTTC. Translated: CSVAGGANVLTF.

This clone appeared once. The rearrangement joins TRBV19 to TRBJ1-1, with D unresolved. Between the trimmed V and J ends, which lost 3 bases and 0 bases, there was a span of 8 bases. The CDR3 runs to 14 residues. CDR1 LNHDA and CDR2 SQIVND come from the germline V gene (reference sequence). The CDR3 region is CASSIVGVNTEAFF. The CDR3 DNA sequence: TGTGCCAGTAGTATCGTGGGAGTGAACACTGAAGCTTTCTTT.

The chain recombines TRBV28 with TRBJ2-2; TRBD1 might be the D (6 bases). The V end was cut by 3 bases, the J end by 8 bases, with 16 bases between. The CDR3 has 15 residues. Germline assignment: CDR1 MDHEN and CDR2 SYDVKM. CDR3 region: CASSLGATGSGELFF. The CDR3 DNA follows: TGTGCCAGCAGTTTGGGTGCTACAGGGTCGGGGGAGCTGTTTTTT.

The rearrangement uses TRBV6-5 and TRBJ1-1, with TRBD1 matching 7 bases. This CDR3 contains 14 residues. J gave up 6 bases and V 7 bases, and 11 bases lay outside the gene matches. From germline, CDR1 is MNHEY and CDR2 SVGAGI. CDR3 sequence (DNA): TGTGCCAGCACTAGAATACAGGGGTTCGCTGAAGCTTTCTTT. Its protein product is CASTRIQGFAEAFF.

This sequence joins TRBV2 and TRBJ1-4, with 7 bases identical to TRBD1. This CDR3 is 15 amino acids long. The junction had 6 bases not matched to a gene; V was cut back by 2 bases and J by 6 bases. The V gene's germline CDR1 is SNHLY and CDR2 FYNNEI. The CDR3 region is CASSEFAGGYEKLFF. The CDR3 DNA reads TGTGCCAGCAGTGAATTCGCAGGGGGATATGAAAAACTGTTTTTT. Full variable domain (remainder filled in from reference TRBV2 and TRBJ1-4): EPEVTQTPSHQVTQMGQEVILRCVPISNHLYFYWYRQILGQKVEFLVSFYNNEISEKSEIFDDQFSVERPDGSNFTLKIRSTKLEDSAMYFCASSEFAGGYEKLFFGSGTQLSVL.

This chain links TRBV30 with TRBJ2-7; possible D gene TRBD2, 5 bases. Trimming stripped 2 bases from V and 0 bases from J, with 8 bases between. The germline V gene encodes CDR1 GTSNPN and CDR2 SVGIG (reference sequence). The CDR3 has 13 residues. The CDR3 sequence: CAWSRGLSYEQYF. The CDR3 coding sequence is TGTGCCTGGAGTCGCGGACTCTCCTACGAGCAGTACTTC.

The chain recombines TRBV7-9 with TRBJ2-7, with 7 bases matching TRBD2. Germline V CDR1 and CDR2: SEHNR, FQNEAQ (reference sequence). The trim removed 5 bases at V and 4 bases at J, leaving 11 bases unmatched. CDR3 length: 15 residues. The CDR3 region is CASSPYRGGSYEQYF. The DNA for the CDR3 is TGTGCCAGCAGCCCCTATCGTGGCGGGAGTTACGAGCAGTACTTC.

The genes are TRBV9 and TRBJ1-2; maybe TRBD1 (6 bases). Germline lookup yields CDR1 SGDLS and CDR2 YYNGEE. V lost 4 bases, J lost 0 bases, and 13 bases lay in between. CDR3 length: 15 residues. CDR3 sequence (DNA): TGTGCCAGCAGCTTGGGACACGTCCCTAACTATGGCTACACCTTC. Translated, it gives CASSLGHVPNYGYTF.

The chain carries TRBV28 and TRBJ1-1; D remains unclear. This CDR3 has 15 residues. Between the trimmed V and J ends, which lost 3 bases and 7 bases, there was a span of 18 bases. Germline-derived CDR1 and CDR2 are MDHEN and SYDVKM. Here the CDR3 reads CASSLVQRAGSEAFF. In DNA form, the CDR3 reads TGTGCCAGCAGTTTGGTTCAAAGGGCGGGCAGTGAAGCTTTCTTT. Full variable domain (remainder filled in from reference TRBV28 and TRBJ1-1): DVKVTQSSRYLVKRTGEKVFLECVQDMDHENMFWYRQDPGLGLRLIYFSYDVKMKEKGDIPEGYSVSREKKERFSLILESASTNQTSMYLCASSLVQRAGSEAFFGQGTRLTVV.